The table lists the clone carrying this TCR beta chain with a few counts. Its antigen is not known. The DNA ends 3 residues before the CDR3 does, and the rest of the CDR3 is filled in from the germline J gene. V gave up 3 bases and J gave up 5 bases, with 16 bases separating them. Germline V lookup: CDR1 MNHEY, CDR2 SVGEGT. This CDR3 region has 15 residues. CVID meant reduced serum IgG, IgA and/or IgM plus specific antibody deficiency. The sample originates from a study of T cell clonality in common variable immunodeficiency. Equal genomic DNA amounts from CVID and control samples were sequenced. Here immunoSEQ multiplex PCR was the method, and the copy in TCRdb shows in-frame clones only, minus some. This record lists fewer than 15,000 clones, none seen once only, and the top ten clones contain around 7%. Findings of the study overall: Reportedly, TCR beta sequences from common variable immunodeficiency showed fewer deletions and N-nucleotide insertions.

This receptor was taken from a human donor with common variable immunodeficiency. The chain joins TRBV6-2 or TRBV6-3 to TRBJ1-2; a weak D match, TRBD1 (6 bases). Sequencing used peripheral blood mononuclear cells. The CDR3: CASSYLRTDKYGYTF. The sequenced part of the CDR3 DNA is TGTGCCAGCAGTTATCTCCGGACAGATAAATATGGC.